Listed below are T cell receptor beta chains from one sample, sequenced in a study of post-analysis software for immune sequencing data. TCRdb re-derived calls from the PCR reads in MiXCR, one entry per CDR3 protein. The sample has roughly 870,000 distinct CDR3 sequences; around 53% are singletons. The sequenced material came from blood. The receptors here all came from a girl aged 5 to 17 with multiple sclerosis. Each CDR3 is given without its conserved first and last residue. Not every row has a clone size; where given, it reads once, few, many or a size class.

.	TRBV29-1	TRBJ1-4	SVGGQGVDEKLF
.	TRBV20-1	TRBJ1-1	SANGRGVNTEAF
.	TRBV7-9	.	ASSSTSGGPNAYEQY
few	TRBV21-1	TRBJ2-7	ASKSEGEQY
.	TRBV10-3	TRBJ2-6	AIRLGRSGANVLT
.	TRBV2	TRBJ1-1	ASSEGRGRGWSF
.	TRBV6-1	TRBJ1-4	ASSEVGWKLF
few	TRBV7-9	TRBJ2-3	ASRRDREDGDTQY
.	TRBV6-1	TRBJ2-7	ASSTAQLGHGPYEQY
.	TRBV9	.	ASSVRRTPKKNIQY
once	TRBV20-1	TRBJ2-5	SARDPTSGGRETQY
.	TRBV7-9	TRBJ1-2	ASSLERPGYGYT
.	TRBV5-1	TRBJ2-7	ASTQGQGAGEQY
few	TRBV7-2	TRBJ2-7	ASSLEAQPRYYEQY
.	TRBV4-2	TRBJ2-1	ASSQETSGNSVYNEQF
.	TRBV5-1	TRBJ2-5	ASSLTGTGVYETQY
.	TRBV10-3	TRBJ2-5	AISESSQGTPTETQY
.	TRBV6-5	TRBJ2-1	ASRLAGGRSYNEQF
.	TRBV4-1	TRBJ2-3	ASSQDGAGGRTDTQY
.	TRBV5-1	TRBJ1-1	ASSLVPRLTANTEAF
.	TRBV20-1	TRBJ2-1	SAIPITIAGGHYNEQF
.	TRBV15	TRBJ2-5	ATSRRTWTSGDQETQY
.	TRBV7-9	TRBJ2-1	ASSLKGSNEQF
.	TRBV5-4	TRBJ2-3	ASCLTGAERTQY
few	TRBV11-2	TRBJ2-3	ASSLPLTDTQY
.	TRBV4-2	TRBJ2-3	ASSQETTSADTQY
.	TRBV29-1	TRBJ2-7	SARPGRASYEQY
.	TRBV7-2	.	ASSLFDVAGGPPHTYEQY
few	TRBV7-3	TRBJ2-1	AGSSKLAGGPLYNEQF
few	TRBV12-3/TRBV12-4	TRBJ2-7	ASSLSQTYEQY
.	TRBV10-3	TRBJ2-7	AISDRGRESSYEQY
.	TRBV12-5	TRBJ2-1	ASGLQRTGLGDEQF
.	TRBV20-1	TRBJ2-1	SAPTSGGSGEQF
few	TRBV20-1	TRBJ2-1	SARVGQVYNEQF
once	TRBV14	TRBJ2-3	ASSRGRRTGGGSDTQY
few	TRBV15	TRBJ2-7	ATSRESDYEQY
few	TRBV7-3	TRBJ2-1	ASSPTSGNNEQF
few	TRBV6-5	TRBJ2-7	ASSYTGTVYEQY
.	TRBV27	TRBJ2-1	ASSLWSRYNEQF
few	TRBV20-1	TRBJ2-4	SARGGGVLAKNIQY
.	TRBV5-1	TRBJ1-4	ASSLDGQGGEKLF
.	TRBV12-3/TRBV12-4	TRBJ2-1	ASSLVQGRENEQF
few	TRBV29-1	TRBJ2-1	SVVEGTYNEQF
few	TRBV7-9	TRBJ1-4	ASSNRGPDEKLF
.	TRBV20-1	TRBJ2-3	SAEPLNGGSQY
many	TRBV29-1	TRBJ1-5	SVAGTGGTEPQH
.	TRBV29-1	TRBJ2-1	SVDSGTVYNEQF
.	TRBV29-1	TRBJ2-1	SVNSGRAFGMSYNEQF
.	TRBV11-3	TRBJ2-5	ASSSHRDSQETQY
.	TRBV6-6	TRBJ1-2	ATSGTSNYGYT
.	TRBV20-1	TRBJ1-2	SARGRLDLSYT
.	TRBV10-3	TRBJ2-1	AISETSFPYNEQF
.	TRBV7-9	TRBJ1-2	ASSSGMGYGYT
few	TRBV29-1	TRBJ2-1	SVVASGTSGHNEQF
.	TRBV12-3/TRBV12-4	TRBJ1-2	ASSFIPADAYGYT
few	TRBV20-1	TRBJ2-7	SARDGVYSYEQY
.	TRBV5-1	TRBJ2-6	ATATTEANGANVLT